The entry below describes one T cell receptor (beta chain). It lacks a known antigen. The record has no base qualities; no much larger clone is one base away. The donors were 40 or so Caucasian individuals from Russia, aged roughly 6 to 100 years, who were systemically healthy. Each donor gave ten milliliters of peripheral blood, drawn into EDTA-treated Vacutainer tubes. PBMCs were isolated by Ficoll-Paque density-gradient centrifugation, with at least 6 million obtained per sample. Trizol reagent was used to extract total RNA from the PBMCs, yielding at least 5.5 micrograms per sample. Naive CD45RAhigh/CD27high T cell percentages were measured by flow cytometry on a PBMC aliquot from every donor. This entry belongs to a study of blood T cells in healthy people across ages (dated by TCRdb to between 2015 and 2016). Study-wide context: In model experiments, roughly one uniquely barcoded TCR beta cDNA molecule per two T cells was captured by template switching. Using deep sequencing normalized with unique cDNA molecular identifiers, the study measured how TCR beta repertoire diversity changes with age. The donors were divided into four age groups: young (average approximately 15 years), middle-aged (about 40), aged (approximately 62) and long-lived (roughly 82). To avoid experimental bias, donors of different ages were spread randomly across the sequencing lanes. Two additional independent replicas of 1 million unique cDNA reads from the same blood draw were analyzed for two donors (one aged 18 to 30 and one aged 80 or older).

Libraries were built with 5' RACE. The data were produced on an Illumina HiSeq 2500. A second roughly 7 to 11 cycle PCR used a sample-barcoded 5' primer and a J-beta primer mix. A template-switch 5' adaptor carrying 12 random nucleotides introduced a unique molecular identifier onto each TCR beta cDNA molecule. Each sample yielded at least 2.5 million CDR3-containing paired-end reads. First-strand cDNA was synthesized from all RNA with the Mint cDNA synthesis kit, primed by a TRBC-specific oligonucleotide. After uracil-DNA glycosylase treatment, a first 18-cycle PCR used universal primers M1SS and BC2_uni_R on all cDNA. The source study handled its data this way. For normalization, 1 million high-quality reads were randomly selected from each sample, with every read carrying a distinct molecular identifier. Instead of being binned into consensus sequences, reads with shared molecular identifiers were discarded. MiTCR, run with a Q25 quality threshold and the strictest error-elimination algorithm, handled CDR3 identification, clonotype clustering and error correction. A nonparametric unseen species model with Euler transformation was used to estimate a lower bound on total TCR beta diversity. TCRdb ran its own pipeline on the public reads, namely fastp trimming at Q25 and MiXCR clone calling, and kept in-frame beta chains. One record per CDR3 amino acid sequence lists the most common genes and DNA. TCRdb, rather than the study authors, made the V and J calls. Present in this sample are 650,000 to 950,000 distinct CDR3 sequences, roughly 44% of which were seen just once. Roughly 19% of the sample belongs to the ten largest clones.

From cysteine to phenylalanine, the CDR3 is 14 amino acids long. Only the CDR3 part of the read is kept: 42 bases, read in frame from the first base. What the work shows at the level of the full study, not this receptor alone: There was a strong correlation between observed TCR beta diversity and the percentage of naive T cells measured by flow cytometry. Because donor CMV infection status was unknown, age-related changes in expanded clonotypes were potentially confounded. Compared with the aged group, more naive CD4+ T cells, fewer expanded clones and increased TCR diversity were shown by the long-lived group, suggesting age selection. As age increased, observed TCR beta diversity per million T cells dropped in a roughly linear way, and a significant reduction was already evident by age 40. Because profiling used bulk unsorted PBMCs, naive and antigen-experienced compartments could not be compared conclusively. Total diversity estimates from one million sequenced T cells were considered lower bounds and underestimates.

The V gene is TRBV12-3 or TRBV12-4 and the J gene is TRBJ2-7; the D segment cannot be called with confidence. The J call is uncertain, as TRBJ2-5 better fits the DNA end. Input material: blood. The source of this sequence is a man in his 60s in good health. The DNA is as follows: TGTGCCAGCAGTCCACCATCTAGGATAGAGACCCAGTACTTC. Translated, this is CASSPPSRIETQYF.